This TCR beta chain originates from a study of shared clonotypes between healthy human individuals. In the study overall: Used for every donor were three CD4 naive, three CD4 memory, two CD8 naive and one CD8 memory plate.

It was CD45RO-negative cells, positively selected for CCR7, that made up naive CD8 cells, with terminally differentiated effector memory CD45RA+ cells excluded. Sorted subsets were amplified in replicate PCRs using about 200 ng DNA, approximately 30,000 T cell genomes. The assay was immunoSEQ multiplex PCR, and TCRdb's table has in-frame clones only and misses some. The data hold approximately 2,000,000 clones, with just under 95% observed a single time. From germline, CDR1 is ENHRY and CDR2 SYGVKD. This CDR3 has 14 residues. Trimming shortened V by 3 bases and J by 6 bases, and 12 bases separated the two germline ends.

The sequenced sample was naive CD8+ T cells from PBMCs. The chain is built from TRBV10-3 and TRBJ1-5; D is perhaps TRBD1 (5 bases). This clonotype was sampled from a man aged 18 to 30 in good health. Some clones in this sample may be carry-over from other donors' samples. The CDR3 loop is CAISDPRGAQPQHF. Written as DNA, the CDR3 is TGTGCCATCAGTGACCCCCGTGGGGCTCAGCCCCAGCATTTT.